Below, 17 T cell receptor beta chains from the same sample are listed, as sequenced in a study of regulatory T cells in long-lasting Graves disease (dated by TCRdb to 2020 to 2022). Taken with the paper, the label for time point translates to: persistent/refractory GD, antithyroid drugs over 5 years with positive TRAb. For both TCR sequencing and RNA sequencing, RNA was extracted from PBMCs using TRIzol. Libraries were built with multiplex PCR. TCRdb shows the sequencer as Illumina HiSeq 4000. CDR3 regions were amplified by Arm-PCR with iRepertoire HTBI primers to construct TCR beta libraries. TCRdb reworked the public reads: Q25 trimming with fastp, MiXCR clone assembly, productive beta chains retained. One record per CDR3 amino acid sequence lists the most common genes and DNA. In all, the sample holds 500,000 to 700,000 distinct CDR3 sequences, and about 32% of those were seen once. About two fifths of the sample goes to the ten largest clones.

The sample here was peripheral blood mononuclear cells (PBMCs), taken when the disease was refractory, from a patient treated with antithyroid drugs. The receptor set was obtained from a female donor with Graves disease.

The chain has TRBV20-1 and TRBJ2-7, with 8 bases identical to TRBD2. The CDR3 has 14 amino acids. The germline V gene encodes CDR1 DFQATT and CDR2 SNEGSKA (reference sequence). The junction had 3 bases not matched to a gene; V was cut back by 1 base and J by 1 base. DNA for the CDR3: TGCAGTGCTAGAGGTAGCGGGATATCCTACGAGCAGTACTTC. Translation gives CSARGSGISYEQYF.

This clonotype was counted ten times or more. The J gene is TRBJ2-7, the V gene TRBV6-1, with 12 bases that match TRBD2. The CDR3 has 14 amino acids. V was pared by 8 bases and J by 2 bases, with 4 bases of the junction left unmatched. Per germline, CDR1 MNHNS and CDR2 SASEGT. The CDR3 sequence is CASRWTSGTYEQYF. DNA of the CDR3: TGTGCCAGCCGATGGACTAGCGGGACCTACGAGCAGTACTTC.

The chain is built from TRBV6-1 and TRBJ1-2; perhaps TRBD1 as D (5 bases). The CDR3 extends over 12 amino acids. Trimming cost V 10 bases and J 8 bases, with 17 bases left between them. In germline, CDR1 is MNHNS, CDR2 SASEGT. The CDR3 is CATTLGTGGYTF. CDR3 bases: TGTGCCACCACCCTTGGGACCGGAGGCTACACCTTC.

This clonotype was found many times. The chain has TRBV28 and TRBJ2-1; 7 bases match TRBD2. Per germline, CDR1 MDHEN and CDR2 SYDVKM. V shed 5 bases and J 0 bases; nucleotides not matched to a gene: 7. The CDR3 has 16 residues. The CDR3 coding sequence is TGTGCCAGCAGTCGAACGAGCGGGGCCTCCTACAATGAGCAGTTCTTC. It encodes CASSRTSGASYNEQFF.

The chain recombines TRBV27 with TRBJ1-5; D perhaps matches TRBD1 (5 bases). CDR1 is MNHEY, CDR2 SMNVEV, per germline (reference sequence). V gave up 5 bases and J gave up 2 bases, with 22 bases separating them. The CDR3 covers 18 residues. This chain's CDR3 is CASSRKPPGQWGNQPQHF. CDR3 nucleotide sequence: TGTGCCAGCAGTCGAAAACCCCCGGGGCAGTGGGGCAATCAGCCCCAGCATTTT.

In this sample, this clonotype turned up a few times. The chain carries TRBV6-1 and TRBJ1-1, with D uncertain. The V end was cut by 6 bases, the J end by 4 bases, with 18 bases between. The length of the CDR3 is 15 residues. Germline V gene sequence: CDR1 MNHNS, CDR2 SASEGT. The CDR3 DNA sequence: TGTGCCAGCAGATCTACAGCTAAAGCGGTCACTGAAGCTTTCTTT. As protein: CASRSTAKAVTEAFF.

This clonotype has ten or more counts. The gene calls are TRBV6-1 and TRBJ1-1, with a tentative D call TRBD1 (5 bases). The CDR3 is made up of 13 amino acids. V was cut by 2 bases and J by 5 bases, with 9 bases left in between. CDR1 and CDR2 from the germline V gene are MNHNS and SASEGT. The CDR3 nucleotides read TGTGCCAGCAGTGAACGGGGCGGGACTGAAGCTTTCTTT. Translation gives CASSERGGTEAFF.

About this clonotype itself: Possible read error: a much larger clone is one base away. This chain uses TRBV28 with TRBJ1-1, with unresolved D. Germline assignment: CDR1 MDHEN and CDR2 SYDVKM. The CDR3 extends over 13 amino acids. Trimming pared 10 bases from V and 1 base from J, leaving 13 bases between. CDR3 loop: CATCAPGNTEAFF. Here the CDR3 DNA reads TGTGCCACCTGCGCCCCGGGGAACACTGAAGCTTTCTTT.

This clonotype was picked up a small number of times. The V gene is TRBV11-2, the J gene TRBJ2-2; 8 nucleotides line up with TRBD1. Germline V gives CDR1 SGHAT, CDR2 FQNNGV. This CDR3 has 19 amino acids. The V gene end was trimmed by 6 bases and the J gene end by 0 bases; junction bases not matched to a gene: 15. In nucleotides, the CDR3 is TGTGCCAGCAGGCACCTCGGTGGGCCAGGGGGCGCGAACACCGGGGAGCTGTTTTTT. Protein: CASRHLGGPGGANTGELFF.

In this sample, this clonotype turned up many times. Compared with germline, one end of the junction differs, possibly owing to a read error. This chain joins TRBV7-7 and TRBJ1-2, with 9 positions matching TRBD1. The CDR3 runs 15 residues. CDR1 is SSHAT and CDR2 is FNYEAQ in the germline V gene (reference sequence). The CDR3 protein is CASSPVLGQGGGYTF. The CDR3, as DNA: TGTGCTAGCAGCCCTGTATTGGGACAGGGAGGTGGCTACACCTTC.

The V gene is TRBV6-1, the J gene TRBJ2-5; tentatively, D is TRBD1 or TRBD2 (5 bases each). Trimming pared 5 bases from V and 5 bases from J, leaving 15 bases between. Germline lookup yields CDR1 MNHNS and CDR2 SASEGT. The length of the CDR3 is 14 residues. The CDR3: CASSRDPGRETQYF. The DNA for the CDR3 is TGTGCCAGCAGTAGGGACCCGGGCAGGGAGACCCAGTACTTC.

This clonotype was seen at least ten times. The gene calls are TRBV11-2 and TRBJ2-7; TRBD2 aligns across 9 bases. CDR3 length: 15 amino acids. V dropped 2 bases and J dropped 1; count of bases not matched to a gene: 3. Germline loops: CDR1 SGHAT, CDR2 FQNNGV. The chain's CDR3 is CASSLRTSGSYEQYF. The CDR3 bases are TGTGCCAGCAGCTTAAGAACTAGCGGGTCCTACGAGCAGTACTTC.

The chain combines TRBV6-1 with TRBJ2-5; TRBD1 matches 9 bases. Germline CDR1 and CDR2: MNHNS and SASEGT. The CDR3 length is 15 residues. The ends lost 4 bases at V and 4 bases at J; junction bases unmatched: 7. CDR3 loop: CASSAGTGTRETQYF. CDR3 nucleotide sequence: TGTGCCAGCAGTGCCGGGACAGGGACGCGAGAGACCCAGTACTTC.

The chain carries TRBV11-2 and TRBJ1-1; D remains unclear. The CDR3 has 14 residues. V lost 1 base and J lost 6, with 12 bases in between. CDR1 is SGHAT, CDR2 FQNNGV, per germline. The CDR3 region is CASSLGAFGAEAFF. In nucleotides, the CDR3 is TGTGCCAGCAGCTTAGGGGCGTTCGGCGCTGAAGCTTTCTTT.

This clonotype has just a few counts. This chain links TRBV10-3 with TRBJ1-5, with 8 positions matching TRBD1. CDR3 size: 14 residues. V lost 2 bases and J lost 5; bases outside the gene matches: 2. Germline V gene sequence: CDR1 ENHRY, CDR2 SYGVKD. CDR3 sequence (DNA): TGTGCCATCAGTGAGACAGGGGGATATCAGCCCCAGCATTTT. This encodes CAISETGGYQPQHF.

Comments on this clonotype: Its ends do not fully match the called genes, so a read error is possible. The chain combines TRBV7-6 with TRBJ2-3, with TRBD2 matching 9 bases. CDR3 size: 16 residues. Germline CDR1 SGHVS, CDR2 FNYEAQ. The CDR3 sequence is CASRLGLAGLADTQYF. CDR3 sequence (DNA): TGTGCCAGCAGGTTAGGCCTAGCGGGACTCGCAGATACGCAGTATTTT.

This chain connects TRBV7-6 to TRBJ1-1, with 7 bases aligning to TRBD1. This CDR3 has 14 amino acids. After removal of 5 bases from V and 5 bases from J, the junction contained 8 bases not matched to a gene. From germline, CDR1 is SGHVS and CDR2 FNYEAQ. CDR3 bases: TGTGCCAGCAGCCCCAGGACAGGTCAAACTGAAGCTTTCTTT. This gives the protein CASSPRTGQTEAFF.